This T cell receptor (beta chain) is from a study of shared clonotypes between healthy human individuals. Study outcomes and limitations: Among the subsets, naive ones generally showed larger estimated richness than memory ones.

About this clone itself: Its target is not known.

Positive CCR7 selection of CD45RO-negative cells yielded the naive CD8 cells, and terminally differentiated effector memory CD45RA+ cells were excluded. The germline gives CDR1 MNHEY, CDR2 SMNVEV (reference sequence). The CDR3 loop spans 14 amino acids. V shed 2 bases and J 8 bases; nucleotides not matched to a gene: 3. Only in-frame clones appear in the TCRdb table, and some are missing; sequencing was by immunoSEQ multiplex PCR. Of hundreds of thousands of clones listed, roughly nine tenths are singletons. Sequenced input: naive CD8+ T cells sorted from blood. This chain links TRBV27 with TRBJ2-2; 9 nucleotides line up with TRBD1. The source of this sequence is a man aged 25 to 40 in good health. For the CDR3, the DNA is TGTGCCAGCAGTTTAGGGACAGGGTTAGGGGAGCTGTTTTTT. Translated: CASSLGTGLGELFF.